This T cell receptor beta chain comes out of a study of HIV-infected children after antiretroviral therapy interruption. Study-level results: After treatment interruption started, naive CD4+ CDR3 overlap across time points dropped.

A 3' RACE protocol on RNA, with unique molecular identifiers, produced the TCR library. TCRdb reprocessed the 3' RACE reads with MiXCR, giving one entry per CDR3 protein. The table records 45,000 to 50,000 distinct CDR3 sequences, around 4.1% of them present only once. Described treatment: PENTA 11 planned treatment interruption arm or continuous ART arm. Cryopreserved PBMC samples required at least 5 million viable cells. The table lists this clonotype with many counts. The antigen remains unidentified. Deletions cut 2 bases from V and 3 bases from J, with 10 bases between. CDR1 and CDR2 from the germline V gene are SGHVS and FQNEAQ. This CDR3 is built from 14 residues.

The sequence derives from a pool of human donors with HIV. The chain couples TRBV7-8 to TRBJ2-5; D is undetermined. The material sequenced was CD45RA+ CD4+ T cells from PBMCs, pooled from several time points, taken from a donor given antiretroviral therapy, either interrupted or continuous. As to subset: naive CD4+ CD45RA+ CD45RO- T cells. This chain's CDR3 is CASSLSSGEETQYF. The DNA for the CDR3 is TGTGCCAGCAGCTTATCGTCAGGAGAAGAGACCCAGTACTTC.